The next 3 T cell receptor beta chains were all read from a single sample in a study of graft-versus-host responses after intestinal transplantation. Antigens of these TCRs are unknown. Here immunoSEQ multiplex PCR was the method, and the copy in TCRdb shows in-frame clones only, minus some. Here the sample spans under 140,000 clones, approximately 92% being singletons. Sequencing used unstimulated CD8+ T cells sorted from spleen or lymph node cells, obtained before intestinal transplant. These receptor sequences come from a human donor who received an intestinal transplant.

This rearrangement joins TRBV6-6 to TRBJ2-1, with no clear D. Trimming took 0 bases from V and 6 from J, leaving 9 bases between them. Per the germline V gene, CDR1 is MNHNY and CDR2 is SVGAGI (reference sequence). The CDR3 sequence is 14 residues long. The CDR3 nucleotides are TGTGCCAGCAGTTACTCCGAGAGCTTCAATGAGCAGTTCTTC. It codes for CASSYSESFNEQFF.

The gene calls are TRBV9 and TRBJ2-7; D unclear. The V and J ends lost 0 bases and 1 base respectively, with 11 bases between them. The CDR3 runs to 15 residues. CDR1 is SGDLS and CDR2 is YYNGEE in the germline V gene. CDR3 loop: CASSVGIGRSYEQYF. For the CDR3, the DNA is TGTGCCAGCAGCGTAGGTATCGGGCGTTCCTACGAGCAGTACTTC.

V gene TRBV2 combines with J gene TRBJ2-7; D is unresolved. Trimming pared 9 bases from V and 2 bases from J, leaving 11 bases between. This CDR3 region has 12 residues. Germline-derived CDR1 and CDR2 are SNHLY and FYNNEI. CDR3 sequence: CASKNRAYEQYF. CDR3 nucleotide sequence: TGTGCCAGTAAGAACAGAGCCTACGAGCAGTACTTC.